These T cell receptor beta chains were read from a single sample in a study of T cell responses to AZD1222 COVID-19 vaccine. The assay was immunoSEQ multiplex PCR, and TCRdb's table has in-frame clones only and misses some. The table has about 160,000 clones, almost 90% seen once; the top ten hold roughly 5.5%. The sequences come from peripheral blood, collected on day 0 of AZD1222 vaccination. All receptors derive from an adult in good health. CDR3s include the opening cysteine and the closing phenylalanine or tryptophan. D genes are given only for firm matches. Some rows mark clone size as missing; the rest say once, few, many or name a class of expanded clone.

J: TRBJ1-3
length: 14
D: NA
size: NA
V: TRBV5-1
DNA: TGCGCCAGCAGCTTGATCGGGTCTGGAAACACCATATATTTT
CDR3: CASSLIGSGNTIYF

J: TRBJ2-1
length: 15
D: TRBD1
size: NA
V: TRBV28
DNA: TGTGCCAGCAGTTTATCGGGACAGGGAGTCAATGAGCAGTTCTTC
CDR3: CASSLSGQGVNEQFF

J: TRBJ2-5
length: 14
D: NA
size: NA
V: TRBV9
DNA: TGTGCCAGCAGCGTAGGGGGCCGCAAAGAGACCCAGTACTTC
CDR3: CASSVGGRKETQYF

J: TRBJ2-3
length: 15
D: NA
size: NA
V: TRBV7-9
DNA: TGTGCCAGCAGCCCACCGCCCCCAGCCGCAGATACGCAGTATTTT
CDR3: CASSPPPPAADTQYF

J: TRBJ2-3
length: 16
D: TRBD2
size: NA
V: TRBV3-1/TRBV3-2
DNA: TGTGCCAGCAGCTCCCAGCGACTAGCGGGTACAGATACGCAGTATTTT
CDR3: CASSSQRLAGTDTQYF

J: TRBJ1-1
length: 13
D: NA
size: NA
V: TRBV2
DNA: TGTGCCAGCAGCAAAGAGACACGGGCTGAAGCTTTCTTT
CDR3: CASSKETRAEAFF

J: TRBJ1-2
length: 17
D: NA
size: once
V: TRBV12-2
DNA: TGTGCAAGTCGCTCCAACAAATCAGGTAACAGGGTGGACGGCTACACCTTC
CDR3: CASRSNKSGNRVDGYTF

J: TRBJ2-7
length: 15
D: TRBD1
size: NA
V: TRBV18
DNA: TGTGCCAGCTCACCGCGGAGGCAGGGGGCAGGCGAGCAGTACTTC
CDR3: CASSPRRQGAGEQYF

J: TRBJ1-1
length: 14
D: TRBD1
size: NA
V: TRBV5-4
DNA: TGTGCCAGCAGTCCCGACAGGGTGATAGCTGAAGCTTTCTTT
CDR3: CASSPDRVIAEAFF

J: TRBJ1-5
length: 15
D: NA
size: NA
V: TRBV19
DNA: TGTGCCAGTACCCCTTATTCACCTGAGGGTCAGCCCCAGCATTTT
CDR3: CASTPYSPEGQPQHF

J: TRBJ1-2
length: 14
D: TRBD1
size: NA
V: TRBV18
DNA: TGTGCCAGCTCACAGCAGGGGGCAAACTATGGCTACACCTTC
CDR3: CASSQQGANYGYTF

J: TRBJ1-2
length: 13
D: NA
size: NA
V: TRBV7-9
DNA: TGTGCCAGCAGTCCGACAGAAAGCTATGGCTACACCTTC
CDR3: CASSPTESYGYTF

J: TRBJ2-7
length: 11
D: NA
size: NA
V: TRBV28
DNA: TGTGCCAGCAGTTTGGGGCGGGAGCAGTACTTC
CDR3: CASSLGREQYF

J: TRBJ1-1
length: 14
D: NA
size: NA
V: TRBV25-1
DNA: TGTGCCAGCAGTGAATTACTGGGAGAAACTGAAGCTTTCTTT
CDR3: CASSELLGETEAFF

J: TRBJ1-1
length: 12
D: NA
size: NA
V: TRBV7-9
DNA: TGTGCCAGCAGCTTACGAGAGCTTGAAGCTTTCTTT
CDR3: CASSLRELEAFF

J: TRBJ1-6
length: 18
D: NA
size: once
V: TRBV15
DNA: TGTGCCACCAGCAAACAGGGAGCCATACATCTACTAAATTCACCCCTCCACTTT
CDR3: CATSKQGAIHLLNSPLHF

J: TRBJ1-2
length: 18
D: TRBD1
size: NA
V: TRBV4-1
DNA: TGCGCCAGCAGCCCCCCATGGGGACAGGTCCTGCCTAACTATGGCTACACCTTC
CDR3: CASSPPWGQVLPNYGYTF

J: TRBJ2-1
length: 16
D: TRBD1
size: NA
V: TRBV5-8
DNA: TGTGCCAGCAGCCTGGGGGGGACAGGGTCCTACAATGAGCAGTTCTTC
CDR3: CASSLGGTGSYNEQFF

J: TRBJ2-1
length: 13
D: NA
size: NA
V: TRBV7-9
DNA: TGTGCCAGCAGCTCGCTAGCGTACAATGAGCAGTTCTTC
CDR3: CASSSLAYNEQFF

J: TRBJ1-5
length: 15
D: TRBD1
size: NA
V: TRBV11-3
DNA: TGTGCCAGCAGTTCCCGGACAGGGGAGAATCAGCCCCAGCATTTT
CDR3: CASSSRTGENQPQHF